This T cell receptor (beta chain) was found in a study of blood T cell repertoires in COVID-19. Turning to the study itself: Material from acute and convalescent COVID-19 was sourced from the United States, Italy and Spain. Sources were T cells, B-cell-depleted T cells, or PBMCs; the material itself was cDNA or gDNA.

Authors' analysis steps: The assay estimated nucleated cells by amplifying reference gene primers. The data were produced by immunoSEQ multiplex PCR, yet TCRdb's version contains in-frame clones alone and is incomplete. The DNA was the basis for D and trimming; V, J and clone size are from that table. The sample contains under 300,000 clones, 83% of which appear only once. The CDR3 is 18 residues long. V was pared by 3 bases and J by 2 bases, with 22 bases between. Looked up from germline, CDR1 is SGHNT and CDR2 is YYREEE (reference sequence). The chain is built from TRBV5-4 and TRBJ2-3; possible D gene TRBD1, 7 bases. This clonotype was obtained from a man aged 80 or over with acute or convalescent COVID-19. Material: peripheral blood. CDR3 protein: CASSSPRPGGPHTDTQYF. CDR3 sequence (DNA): TGTGCCAGCAGCTCTCCCCGCCCAGGGGGGCCCCACACAGATACGCAGTATTTT.